The clone carrying this T cell receptor (beta chain) showed up many times. Its antigen is unidentified. This CDR3 has 16 residues. Trimming took 5 bases from V and 6 from J; bases not matched to a gene: 5. The sample originates from a study of response to subunit inactivated influenza vaccine. Study conclusions and caveats: Authors suggested each seasonal influenza vaccination recruits few new T cells.

Using its own MiXCR run on the RT-PCR reads, TCRdb lists one record per CDR3 protein. The data hold around 480,000 distinct CDR3 sequences, with over 9.5% observed a single time. This TCR was sampled from a man in his forties or fifties who received an inactivated influenza vaccine. The chain links TRBV12-3 or TRBV12-4 to TRBJ2-1, with 15 bases lining up with TRBD2. Here the sequenced sample was PBMCs from blood, taken roughly 6 weeks after vaccination. The CDR3 region is CASSPGLAGGRNEQFF. CDR3 coding DNA: TGTGCCAGCAGTCCCGGACTAGCGGGAGGGCGCAATGAGCAGTTCTTC.